The sequence of this T cell receptor (beta chain) was determined in a study of OX40 agonist ivuxolimab in advanced cancers. Baseline was the first blood sampling point, followed by cycle 4 day 1 and cycle 7 day 1. The germline V gene encodes CDR1 SGHNT and CDR2 YYREEE (reference sequence). V lost 0 bases to trimming and J lost 5 bases, with 11 bases between them. The CDR3 is 14 amino acids. Produced via immunoSEQ multiplex PCR; TCRdb's table is partial and in-frame only. The data show about 80,000 clones, 80% to 90% seen once. This chain connects TRBV5-4 to TRBJ1-1; D is ambiguous. The specimen comprised CD4+ or CD8+ T cells sorted from blood, sampled in a trial of the OX40 agonist ivuxolimab. The clonotype comes from an adult with an advanced solid tumor such as melanoma, head and neck, liver or kidney cancer. The CDR3 sequence is CASSLEIGRTEAFF. The CDR3 bases are TGTGCCAGCAGCTTGGAAATAGGAAGGACTGAAGCTTTCTTT. Based on the CDR3 plus reference TRBV5-4 and TRBJ1-1, the full variable domain is ETGVTQSPTHLIKTRGQQVTLRCSSQSGHNTVSWYQQALGQGPQFIFQYYREEENGRGNFPPRFSGLQFPNYSSELNVNALELDDSALYLCASSLEIGRTEAFFGQGTRLTVV.